This passage covers 5 T cell receptor beta chains from one sample sequenced in a study of cytomegalovirus exposure and HLA in healthy donors. The PCR employed 60 Vbeta primers together with 13 Jbeta primers. Sequenced by immunoSEQ multiplex PCR; TCRdb stores in-frame clones only, minus some. Of 80,000 to 100,000 clones listed, about four fifths are singletons. The sequenced material came from PBMCs. These receptors were taken from a man in his forties in good health and CMV-seropositive.

As for this clone: One end of the junction varies from germline; a read error may be responsible. The chain has TRBV7-7 and TRBJ2-2, with 10 bases aligning to TRBD2. Germline CDR1 is SSHAT and CDR2 is FNYEAQ (reference sequence). This CDR3 spans 16 amino acids. The CDR3 sequence: CASSLGASGGTGELFF. The CDR3 DNA reads as TGTGCTAGCAGCTTAGGGGCTAGCGGGGGCACCGGGGAGCTGTTTTTT.

As for this clone: A junction boundary mismatches the germline segment, possibly from a read error. The rearrangement joins TRBV7-6 to TRBJ1-3, with D tentatively TRBD1 (6 bases). The CDR3 spans 13 residues. Germline CDR1 is SGHVS and CDR2 is FNYEAQ. The CDR3: CASSLKGGLDETF. The CDR3 nucleotides read TGTGCCAGCAGCTTAAAAGGGGGTTTGGATGAAACCTTT.

The rearrangement links TRBV12-5 to TRBJ1-1, with 8 bases fitting TRBD1. The CDR3 contains 15 residues. From germline, CDR1 is LGHNT and CDR2 FRNRAP. The ends lost 0 bases at V and 2 bases at J; junction bases unmatched: 2. The CDR3 DNA follows: TGTGCTAGTGGTTTGGTCAGGGGGCTAAACACTGAAGCTTTCTTT. Protein product: CASGLVRGLNTEAFF.

This clone was observed a few times. The CDR3 DNA reads TGTGCCAGCAGCCAAGATCGGAGGGGGCGCGGCTATGGCTACACCTTC. Translated: CASSQDRRGRGYGYTF. The chain couples TRBV14 to TRBJ1-2; 7 nucleotides align to TRBD1. The length of the CDR3 is 16 residues. Germline V gives CDR1 SGHDN, CDR2 FVKESK. Trimming took 0 bases from V and 4 from J; bases not matched to a gene: 8.

The chain recombines TRBV11-2 with TRBJ1-1; D is unresolved. V lost 1 base, J lost 10 bases, and 10 bases lay in between. This CDR3 has 12 residues. Germline V CDR1 and CDR2: SGHAT, FQNNGV. CDR3 coding DNA: TGTGCCAGCAGCTTAGGGGAGGGAGGAGCTTTCTTT. Its protein is CASSLGEGGAFF.